Reported below is one T cell receptor beta chain. Its antigen is undetermined. The data belong to a study of blood T cells in healthy people across ages. Each sample used at least 6 million PBMCs. Germline CDR1 is DFQATT and CDR2 is SNEGSKA (reference sequence). V was pared by 1 base and J by 6 bases, with 19 bases between. The CDR3 runs to 16 residues. Combining a sample-barcoded 5' primer with a J-beta primer mix, a second PCR ran for 7 to 11 cycles. TCRdb redid the calling of the 5' RACE reads with MiXCR, one entry per CDR3 protein. The sample consists of roughly 860,000 distinct CDR3 sequences, approximately 67% of them appearing once. Study observations and caveats: Observed TCR beta diversity showed a strong correlation with the percentage of naive T cells as measured by flow cytometry. Higher diversity, along with more naive CD4+ cells, distinguished long-lived donors from aged donors.

J is TRBJ1-5 and V is TRBV20-1, with D maybe TRBD1 (6 bases). The sequencing sample was made of blood. The sequence was obtained from a young man in good health. In DNA form, the CDR3 reads TGCAGTGCTAGAGCAAGGGGGAGGGGAACGGGTCAGCCCCAGCATTTT. As protein: CSARARGRGTGQPQHF.